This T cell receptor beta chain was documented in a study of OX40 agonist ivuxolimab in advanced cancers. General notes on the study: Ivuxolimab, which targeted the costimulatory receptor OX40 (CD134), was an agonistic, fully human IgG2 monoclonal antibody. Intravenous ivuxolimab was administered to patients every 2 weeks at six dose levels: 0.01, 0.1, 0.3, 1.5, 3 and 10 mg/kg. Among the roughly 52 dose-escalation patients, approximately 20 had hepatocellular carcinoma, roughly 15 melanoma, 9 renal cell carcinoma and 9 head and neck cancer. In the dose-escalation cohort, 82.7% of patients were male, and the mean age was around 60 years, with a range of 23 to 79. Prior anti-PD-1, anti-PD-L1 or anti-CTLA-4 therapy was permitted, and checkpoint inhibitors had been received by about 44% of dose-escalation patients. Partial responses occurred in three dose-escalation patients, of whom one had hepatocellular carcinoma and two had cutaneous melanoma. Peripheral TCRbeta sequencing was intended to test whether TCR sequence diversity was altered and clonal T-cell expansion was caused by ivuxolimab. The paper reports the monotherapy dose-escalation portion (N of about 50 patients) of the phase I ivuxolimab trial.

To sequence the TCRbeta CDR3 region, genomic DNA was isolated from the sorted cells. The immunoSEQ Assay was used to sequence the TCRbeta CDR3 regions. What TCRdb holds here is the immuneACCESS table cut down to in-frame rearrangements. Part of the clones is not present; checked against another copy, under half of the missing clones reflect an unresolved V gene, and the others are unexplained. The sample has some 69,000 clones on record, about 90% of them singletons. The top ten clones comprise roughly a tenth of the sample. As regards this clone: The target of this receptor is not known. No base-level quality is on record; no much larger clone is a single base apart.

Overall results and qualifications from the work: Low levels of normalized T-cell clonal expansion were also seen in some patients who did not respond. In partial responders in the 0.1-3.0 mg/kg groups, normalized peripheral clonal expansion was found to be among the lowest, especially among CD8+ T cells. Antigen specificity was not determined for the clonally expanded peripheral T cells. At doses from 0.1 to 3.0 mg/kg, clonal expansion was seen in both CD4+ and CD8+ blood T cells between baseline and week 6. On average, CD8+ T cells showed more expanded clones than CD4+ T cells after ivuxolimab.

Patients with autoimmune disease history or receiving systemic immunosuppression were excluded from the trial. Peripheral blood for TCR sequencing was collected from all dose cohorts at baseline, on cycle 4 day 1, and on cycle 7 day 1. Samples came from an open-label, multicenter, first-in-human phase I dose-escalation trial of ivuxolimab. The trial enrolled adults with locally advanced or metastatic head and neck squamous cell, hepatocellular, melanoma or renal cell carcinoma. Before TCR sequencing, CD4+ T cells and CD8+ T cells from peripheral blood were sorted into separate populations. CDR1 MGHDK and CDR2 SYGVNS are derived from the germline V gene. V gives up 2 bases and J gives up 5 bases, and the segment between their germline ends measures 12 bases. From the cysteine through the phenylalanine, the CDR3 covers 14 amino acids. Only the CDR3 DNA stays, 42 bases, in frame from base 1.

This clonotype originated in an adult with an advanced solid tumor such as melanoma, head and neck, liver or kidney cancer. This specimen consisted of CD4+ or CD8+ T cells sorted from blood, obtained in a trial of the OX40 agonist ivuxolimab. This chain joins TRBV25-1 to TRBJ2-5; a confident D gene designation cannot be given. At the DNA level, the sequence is TGTGCCAGCAGTGAACCGGTATTTCTTGAGACCCAGTACTTC. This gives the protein CASSEPVFLETQYF.